The next 5 T cell receptor beta chains were all read from a single sample in a study of Graves' ophthalmopathy and Graves' hyperthyroidism. RNA transcripts yielded amplified TCR beta CDR3 regions. HTBI-primed first-round RT-PCR preceded second-round multiplex PCR. MiXCR, applied by TCRdb to the multiplex PCR reads, yields one record per CDR3 protein. This table holds hundreds of thousands of distinct CDR3 sequences, about a fifth found once. The sequencing input was peripheral blood. The receptors stem from a woman between 18 and 29 years old with stable Graves' hyperthyroidism. Some clones in this sample may be carry-over from other donors' samples.

The chain links TRBV3-1 to TRBJ1-5; maybe TRBD1 (5 bases). The CDR3 spans 13 residues. Trimming stripped 0 bases from V and 9 bases from J, with 9 bases between. Germline V gene sequence: CDR1 LGHDT, CDR2 YNNKEL (reference sequence). The CDR3 loop is CASSQDGTGPQHF. The DNA of the CDR3 is TGTGCCAGCAGCCAAGATGGGACGGGGCCCCAGCATTTT.

CDR3 region: CSAIKILAKNIQYF. DNA of the CDR3: TGCAGTGCTATAAAAATTTTAGCCAAAAACATTCAGTACTTC. The chain joins TRBV20-1 to TRBJ2-4; D not resolved. Germline V gene data show CDR1 as DFQATT and CDR2 as SNEGSKA (reference sequence). Trimming removed 4 bases at V and 0 bases at J, with 10 bases between. The CDR3 extends over 14 amino acids.

This clonotype showed up just a few times. The genes are TRBV12-3 or TRBV12-4 and TRBJ1-1, with D tentatively TRBD1 (6 bases). The CDR3 has 16 amino acids. Trimming removed 1 base at V and 0 bases at J, with 12 bases between. CDR3 in amino acids: CASSLGRGRVNTEAFF. CDR3 sequence (DNA): TGTGCCAGCAGTTTAGGCAGGGGAAGGGTGAACACTGAAGCTTTCTTT.

This clonotype was seen a few times. The genes are TRBV19 and TRBJ2-7; 7 bases align to TRBD2. V dropped 6 bases and J dropped 3; count of bases not matched to a gene: 11. CDR3 length equals 15 residues. The germline gives CDR1 LNHDA, CDR2 SQIVND (reference sequence). The CDR3: CASSPTSNSYYEQYF. The CDR3 region has the DNA TGTGCCAGTAGCCCGACTAGCAACTCTTACTACGAGCAGTACTTC.

The V call is TRBV11-2, the J call TRBJ2-7; no definite D call. The length of the CDR3 is 17 residues. The germline V and J ends were trimmed by 5 bases and 2 bases, with 22 bases remaining between them. CDR1 SGHAT and CDR2 FQNNGV come from the germline V gene. This chain's CDR3 is CASSPRSWAKKPYEQYF. The CDR3, as DNA: TGTGCCAGCAGCCCCCGGTCGTGGGCGAAGAAGCCCTACGAGCAGTACTTC.